This T cell receptor (beta chain) was obtained from a study of CD8 T cells in ankylosing spondylitis. Germline V CDR1 and CDR2: SNHLY, FYNNEI. V was clipped by 4 bases and J by 3 bases; unmatched bases: 4. The CDR3 runs to 15 residues. Molecular-barcoded quantitative 5'-RACE produced these TCR beta libraries. TCRdb reanalysed the 5' RACE reads using MiXCR and keeps one entry per CDR3 protein. The data contain approximately 400,000 distinct CDR3 sequences, 25% to 30% of them singletons. Study observations and caveats: Relatively rare in peripheral blood, disease-linked clones were also CD8+. Blood of patients with ankylosing spondylitis appeared to be characterized by a TCR beta motif of fewer than 10 highly homologous variants.

This clonotype was detected ten times or more. Its target is not known. This clonotype was obtained from a male donor with ankylosing spondylitis. Specimen: blood, either unsorted or a sorted T cell fraction (not recorded which). This rearrangement joins TRBV2 to TRBJ2-5; 11 bases fit TRBD2. The CDR3 DNA sequence: TGTGCCAGCAGTGGAACTAGCGGGAGAGAAGAGACCCAGTACTTC. Its translation is CASSGTSGREETQYF.